These 21 T cell receptor beta chains share one sample of origin, sequenced in a study of graft-versus-host responses after intestinal transplantation. Libraries were prepared by immunoSEQ multiplex PCR; TCRdb keeps only in-frame clonotypes and omits some of them. The data hold tens of thousands of clones, with roughly 84% observed a single time. Their antigens remain unidentified. The specimen was unstimulated CD4+ T cells sorted from spleen or lymph node cells, collected before transplant. Receptors were obtained from a human donor who was the organ donor for an intestinal transplant.

The CDR3 region is CASSDGQAFYEQYV. The DNA for the CDR3 is TGTGCCAGCAGCGATGGACAGGCCTTCTACGAGCAGTACGTC. The chain couples TRBV2 to TRBJ2-7, with 7 bases aligning to TRBD1. The CDR3 has 14 amino acids. Germline V gives CDR1 SNHLY, CDR2 FYNNEI. The ends lost 6 bases at V and 3 bases at J; junction bases unmatched: 8.

CDR3 sequence: CASSEQGGHQPQHF. CDR3 DNA: TGTGCCAGCAGCGAACAGGGTGGGCATCAGCCCCAGCATTTT. The V call is TRBV6-6, the J call TRBJ1-5; D is possibly TRBD1 (6 bases). V shed 6 bases and J shed 5 bases, with 14 bases lying between them. Per the germline V gene, CDR1 is MNHNY and CDR2 is SVGAGI (reference sequence). CDR3 length: 14 amino acids.

This clone showed up just a few times. The chain combines TRBV7-9 with TRBJ1-1; possible D gene TRBD1, 6 bases. Trimming removed 5 bases at V and 1 base at J, with 20 bases between. CDR1 and CDR2 (germline): SEHNR, FQNEAQ (reference sequence). This CDR3 is 17 amino acids long. The CDR3 DNA follows: TGTGCCAGCAGCCAAGGGGGTGAGGGGGGGCGGAACACTGAAGCTTTCTTT. It codes for CASSQGGEGGRNTEAFF.

The chain carries TRBV7-2 and TRBJ2-3; D ambiguous. Germline V gene sequence: CDR1 SGHTA, CDR2 FQGNSA. The CDR3 contains 15 residues. V was shortened by 5 bases and J by 0 bases, with 12 bases between the two germline ends. CDR3 in DNA: TGTGCCAGCAGCCCAATAGCTACTAGCACAGATACGCAGTATTTT. It specifies CASSPIATSTDTQYF. The whole variable domain, filled in from reference TRBV7-2 and TRBJ2-3, reads GAGVSQSPSNKVTEKGKDVELRCDPISGHTALYWYRQSLGQGLEFLIYFQGNSAPDKSGLPSDRFSAERTGGSVSTLTIQRTQQEDSAVYLCASSPIATSTDTQYFGPGTRLTVL.

The chain has TRBV5-1 and TRBJ1-2; D is uncertain. V lost 0 bases and J lost 2, with 17 bases in between. The germline CDR1 and CDR2 sequences are SGHRS and YFSETQ. The CDR3 is 17 residues long. CDR3 sequence: CASSLALGENNNYGYTF. The CDR3 nucleotides are TGCGCCAGCAGCTTGGCCCTCGGGGAGAACAACAACTATGGCTACACCTTC. Drawing the rest from reference TRBV5-1 and TRBJ1-2, the complete variable domain is KAGVTQTPRYLIKTRGQQVTLSCSPISGHRSVSWYQQTPGQGLQFLFEYFSETQRNKGNFPGRFSGRQFSNSRSEMNVSTLELGDSALYLCASSLALGENNNYGYTFGSGTRLTVV.

The chain is built from TRBV20-1 and TRBJ2-2; tentative D call: TRBD2 (5 bases). The CDR3 loop spans 11 amino acids. Germline CDR1 and CDR2: DFQATT and SNEGSKA (reference sequence). The V end was cut by 5 bases, the J end by 4 bases, with 5 bases between. The CDR3 sequence: CSARGTGELFF. The CDR3 DNA reads as TGCAGTGCTCGGGGCACCGGGGAGCTGTTTTTT.

V and J are TRBV5-1 and TRBJ1-1; possible D gene TRBD1, 6 bases. The CDR3 sequence is 18 residues long. Germline CDR1 reads SGHRS; CDR2 reads YFSETQ. V was cut by 0 bases and J by 3 bases, with 21 bases left in between. In nucleotides, the CDR3 is TGCGCCAGCAGCTTGGGGGTACGAACAGGGAGATTGTACACTGAAGCTTTCTTT. Protein: CASSLGVRTGRLYTEAFF.

The J gene is TRBJ2-3, the V gene TRBV6-7; perhaps TRBD1 as D (5 bases). TRBV6-7 has ORF status, its function being uncertain. The CDR3 loop spans 14 amino acids. Trimming took 7 bases from V and 4 from J, leaving 15 bases between them. The CDR3 DNA is TGTGCCAGCAAGTTCCCAGGGTGCCCAGATACGCAGTATTTT. Translation: CASKFPGCPDTQYF.

The chain recombines TRBV7-2 with TRBJ2-7; 10 bases align to TRBD2. The V gene end was trimmed by 5 bases and the J gene end by 3 bases; junction bases not matched to a gene: 4. The CDR3 is 14 amino acids. Germline V lookup: CDR1 SGHTA, CDR2 FQGNSA. The DNA of the CDR3 is TGTGCCAGCAGCACCAGCGGGGGGGACTACGAGCAGTACGTC. Translated: CASSTSGGDYEQYV.

The CDR3 nucleotides read TGCGCCAGCAGTGAAGGGACAGTATCGAATTCACCCCTCCACTTT. Protein: CASSEGTVSNSPLHF. The rearrangement uses TRBV10-1 and TRBJ1-6, with TRBD1 matching over 7 bases. The CDR3 sequence is 15 residues long. With V trimmed by 3 bases and J by 7 bases, 6 bases remained unmatched. CDR1 is WNHNN and CDR2 is SYGVQD in the germline V gene (reference sequence).

CDR3 DNA sequence: TGCAGTGCTAGCGGGCAAGAGACCCAGTACTTC. It encodes CSASGQETQYF. The chain recombines TRBV20-1 with TRBJ2-5, with D uncertain. CDR1 is DFQATT, CDR2 SNEGSKA, per germline (reference sequence). The CDR3 covers 11 residues. V lost 3 bases and J lost 2, with 4 bases in between.

V and J are TRBV5-6 and TRBJ2-7; no firm D call. The CDR3 consists of 12 residues. V shed 1 base and J shed 3 bases, with 5 bases lying between them. The germline V gene has CDR1 SGHDT and CDR2 YYEEEE. CDR3 nucleotide sequence: TGTGCCAGCAGCTTGCCAGGCTACGAGCAGTACGTC. Its protein is CASSLPGYEQYV.

The rearrangement uses TRBV27 and TRBJ1-2, with a tentative D call TRBD1 (6 bases). Trimming shortened V by 10 bases and J by 14 bases, and 23 bases separated the two germline ends. This CDR3 comprises 12 residues. The germline V gene has CDR1 MNHEY and CDR2 SMNVEV (reference sequence). For the CDR3, the DNA is TGTGCCACCCAGTCGGAGGCAGGGGTTGGTACCTTC. Its translation: CATQSEAGVGTF.

This chain joins TRBV10-3 and TRBJ2-1; no reliable D call. CDR3 length: 14 residues. V shed 5 bases and J shed 0 bases, with 8 bases lying between them. CDR1 and CDR2 from the germline V gene are ENHRY and SYGVKD. The CDR3 region is CAISTRSSYNEQFF. In DNA, the CDR3 is TGTGCCATCAGTACTCGGAGCTCCTACAATGAGCAGTTCTTC.

The V and J genes are TRBV10-3 and TRBJ2-7; possibly TRBD1 for D (6 bases). Per germline, CDR1 ENHRY and CDR2 SYGVKD. Trimming left V 5 bases short and J 6 bases short, with 11 bases between. CDR3 size: 12 residues. In nucleotides, the CDR3 is TGTGCCATCAGTCCGAACAGGGTCGAGCAGTACGTC. Its protein product is CAISPNRVEQYV.

The rearrangement uses TRBV10-3 and TRBJ2-7; possibly TRBD1 for D (6 bases). The CDR3 runs 12 residues. CDR1 and CDR2 from the germline V gene are ENHRY and SYGVKD. V was pared by 3 bases and J by 4 bases, with 7 bases between. CDR3 DNA: TGTGCCATCAGTGAACAGGGTTACGAGCAGTACGTC. As protein: CAISEQGYEQYV.

The genes are TRBV7-2 and TRBJ2-1, with 10 bases fitting TRBD2. Germline values: CDR1 SGHTA, CDR2 FQGNSA. This CDR3 has 15 amino acids. The trim removed 0 bases at V and 8 bases at J, leaving 4 bases unmatched. The DNA of the CDR3 is TGTGCCAGCAGCTTAGCGGCTAGCGGGGGCCATGAGCAGTTCTTC. Its protein is CASSLAASGGHEQFF.

This clone has a handful of counts. This CDR3 is CASSLGTGPVGYTF. The CDR3 nucleotides read TGTGCCAGCTCACTAGGGACAGGGCCTGTTGGCTACACCTTC. The chain joins TRBV18 to TRBJ1-2; TRBD1 aligns across 9 bases. CDR1 is KGHSH, CDR2 LQKENI, per germline. V lost 4 bases and J lost 7; bases outside the gene matches: 7. This CDR3 is built from 14 residues. The full variable domain, with the rest looked up from reference TRBV18 and TRBJ1-2, is NAGVMQNPRHLVRRRGQEARLRCSPMKGHSHVYWYRQLPEEGLKFMVYLQKENIIDESGMPKERFSAEFPKEGPSILRIQQVVRGDSAAYFCASSLGTGPVGYTFGSGTRLTVV.

This clone has just one count. The chain combines TRBV4-2 with TRBJ2-5, with 10 bases that match TRBD1. Germline CDR1 and CDR2: LGHNA and YNFKEQ. There are 14 residues in the CDR3. V trimming: 4 bases; J trimming: 5 bases; junction bases outside the gene matches: 4. The CDR3: CASSPTGGGETQYF. The CDR3 DNA follows: TGTGCCAGCAGCCCGACAGGGGGCGGGGAGACCCAGTACTTC.

The rearrangement uses TRBV7-3 and TRBJ2-2, with D possibly matching TRBD1 (7 bases). The V and J ends lost 2 bases and 5 bases respectively, with 12 bases between them. The CDR3 extends over 15 amino acids. Germline lookup yields CDR1 SGHTA and CDR2 FQGTGA. CDR3 sequence: CASSLSRGETGELFF. The CDR3, as DNA: TGTGCCAGCAGCTTATCCAGGGGGGAGACCGGGGAGCTGTTTTTT.

The chain employs TRBV27 and TRBJ2-2; 9 bases match TRBD1. CDR3 size: 16 residues. Losses at the gene ends were 5 bases for V and 0 bases for J; bases not matched to a gene: 4. Germline assignment: CDR1 MNHEY and CDR2 SMNVEV (reference sequence). CDR3: CASSPRQGANTGELFF. CDR3 nucleotide sequence: TGTGCCAGCAGTCCTCGACAGGGGGCGAACACCGGGGAGCTGTTTTTT.